These T cell receptor beta chains were read from a single sample in a study of T-cell reconstitution after alpha-beta-depleted transplantation in children. TCRdb reanalysed the PCR reads using MiXCR and keeps one entry per CDR3 protein. The profile covers some 600,000 distinct CDR3 sequences, with approximately 12% appearing a single time and roughly 2.3% taken by the ten largest. This sample comprised PBMCs, mostly from graft donor cells, obtained 360 days after TCRalphabeta/CD19-depleted stem cell transplant. The receptor set was obtained from a male patient younger than 18 who had a stem cell transplant for acute myeloid leukemia, so the T cells may come from the graft donor. The CDR3 runs from the conserved cysteine through the conserved F or W. A D gene is named only where the DNA matches it firmly. Rows may omit the clone size; those that give it use once, few, many or a size class.

v_call: TRBV28; cdr3_length: 14; clone_size: NA; j_call: TRBJ2-7; d_call: NA; cdr3_aa: CASCLSGLAVEQYF; cdr3_nt: TGTGCCAGCTGTCTAAGCGGACTGGCTGTCGAGCAGTACTTC
v_call: TRBV21-1; cdr3_length: 18; clone_size: NA; j_call: TRBJ2-7; d_call: NA; cdr3_aa: CASSIGLAGVQSSYEQYF; cdr3_nt: TGTGCCAGCAGCATAGGACTAGCGGGAGTCCAAAGCTCCTACGAGCAGTACTTC
v_call: TRBV5-1; cdr3_length: 14; clone_size: many; j_call: TRBJ2-1; d_call: TRBD2; cdr3_aa: CASSAGTSGFEQFF; cdr3_nt: TGCGCCAGCAGCGCCGGGACTAGCGGGTTTGAGCAGTTCTTC
v_call: TRBV20-1; cdr3_length: 12; clone_size: NA; j_call: TRBJ2-7; d_call: TRBD2; cdr3_aa: CGGTSGSYEQYF; cdr3_nt: TGTGGGGGGACTAGCGGATCCTACGAGCAGTACTTC
v_call: TRBV20-1; cdr3_length: 18; clone_size: NA; j_call: TRBJ2-5; d_call: TRBD2; cdr3_aa: CSARDPELAGVGGETQYF; cdr3_nt: TGCAGTGCTAGAGATCCAGAACTAGCGGGAGTAGGAGGCGAGACCCAGTACTTC
v_call: TRBV7-2; cdr3_length: 14; clone_size: many; j_call: TRBJ2-7; d_call: TRBD2; cdr3_aa: CASSPLRLAGEQYF; cdr3_nt: TGTGCCAGCAGCCCGCTCCGACTAGCAGGGGAGCAGTACTTC
v_call: TRBV9; cdr3_length: 15; clone_size: NA; j_call: TRBJ2-5; d_call: NA; cdr3_aa: CASSVGPTDQETQYF; cdr3_nt: TGTGCCAGCAGCGTAGGTCCGACAGATCAAGAGACCCAGTACTTC
v_call: TRBV12-3/TRBV12-4; cdr3_length: 12; clone_size: many; j_call: TRBJ2-7; d_call: NA; cdr3_aa: CASSPDGLMIRF; cdr3_nt: TGTGCCAGCAGTCCCGACGGGCTAATGATCCGCTTC
v_call: TRBV9; cdr3_length: 15; clone_size: many; j_call: TRBJ1-1; d_call: NA; cdr3_aa: CASSVVGAMNTEAFF; cdr3_nt: TGTGCCAGCAGCGTAGTAGGGGCCATGAACACTGAAGCTTTCTTT
v_call: TRBV20-1; cdr3_length: 14; clone_size: few; j_call: TRBJ2-7; d_call: NA; cdr3_aa: CSAREYGISYEQYF; cdr3_nt: TGCAGTGCTAGGGAGTACGGTATATCCTACGAGCAGTACTTC
v_call: TRBV9; cdr3_length: 16; clone_size: few; j_call: TRBJ2-2; d_call: NA; cdr3_aa: CASSVAEGVDTGELFF; cdr3_nt: TGTGCCAGCAGCGTAGCCGAGGGAGTGGACACCGGGGAGCTGTTTTTT
v_call: TRBV6-2/TRBV6-3; cdr3_length: 16; clone_size: NA; j_call: TRBJ2-6; d_call: NA; cdr3_aa: CASSYSRQPGANVLTF; cdr3_nt: TGTGCCAGCAGTTACTCGAGGCAACCTGGGGCCAACGTCCTGACTTTC
v_call: TRBV28; cdr3_length: 15; clone_size: few; j_call: TRBJ1-5; d_call: TRBD1; cdr3_aa: CASERMRGQNQPQHF; cdr3_nt: TGTGCCAGCGAACGGATGAGGGGGCAAAATCAGCCCCAGCATTTT
v_call: TRBV6-5; cdr3_length: 12; clone_size: NA; j_call: TRBJ2-7; d_call: NA; cdr3_aa: CASSYSDGEQYF; cdr3_nt: TGTGCCAGCAGTTACTCTGACGGGGAGCAGTACTTC
v_call: TRBV21-1; cdr3_length: 11; clone_size: few; j_call: TRBJ1-1; d_call: NA; cdr3_aa: CASTGGTEAFF; cdr3_nt: TGTGCCAGCACAGGGGGCACTGAAGCTTTCTTT
v_call: TRBV7-3; cdr3_length: 16; clone_size: NA; j_call: TRBJ2-1; d_call: NA; cdr3_aa: CASSRLADSLGDEQFF; cdr3_nt: TGTGCCAGCAGCCGGTTAGCCGACTCCCTGGGAGATGAGCAGTTCTTC